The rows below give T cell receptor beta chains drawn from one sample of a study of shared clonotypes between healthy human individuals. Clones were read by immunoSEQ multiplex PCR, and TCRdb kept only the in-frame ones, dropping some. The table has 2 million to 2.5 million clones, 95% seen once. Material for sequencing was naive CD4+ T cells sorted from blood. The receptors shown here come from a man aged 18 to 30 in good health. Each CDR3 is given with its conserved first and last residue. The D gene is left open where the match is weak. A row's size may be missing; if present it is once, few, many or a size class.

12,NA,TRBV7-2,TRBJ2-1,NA,CASSMDYNEQFF,TGTGCCAGCAGCATGGACTACAATGAGCAGTTCTTC
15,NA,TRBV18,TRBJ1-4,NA,CASSPGVQAGEKLFF,TGTGCCAGCTCACCTGGAGTACAGGCTGGGGAAAAACTGTTTTTT
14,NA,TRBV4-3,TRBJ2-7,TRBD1,CASSQDDRVPEQYF,TGCGCCAGCAGCCAAGATGACAGGGTACCCGAGCAGTACTTC
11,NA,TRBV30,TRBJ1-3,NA,CAWSVGRAGYF,TGTGCCTGGAGTGTGGGGCGGGCCGGGTATTTT
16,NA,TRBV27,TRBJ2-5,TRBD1,CASSFRDRGKQETQYF,TGTGCCAGCAGTTTTAGGGACAGGGGAAAACAAGAGACCCAGTACTTC
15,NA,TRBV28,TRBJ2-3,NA,CASSLRTESTDTQYF,TGTGCCAGCAGTTTGAGGACTGAAAGCACAGATACGCAGTATTTT
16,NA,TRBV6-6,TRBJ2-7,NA,CASITGSSDLSYEQYF,TGTGCCAGCATCACAGGGTCTAGCGACTTATCCTACGAGCAGTACTTC
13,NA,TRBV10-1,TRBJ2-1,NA,CASSEAGHYEQFF,TGCGCCAGCAGTGAGGCCGGCCACTATGAGCAGTTCTTC
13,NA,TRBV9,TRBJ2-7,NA,CASSVGGGDEQYF,TGTGCCAGCAGCGTAGGTGGAGGCGACGAGCAGTACTTC
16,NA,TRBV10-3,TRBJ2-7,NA,CAISESKGDTTYEQYF,TGTGCCATCAGTGAGTCTAAGGGGGACACTACCTACGAGCAGTACTTC
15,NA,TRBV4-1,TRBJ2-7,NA,CASSQAGDASYEQYF,TGCGCCAGCAGCCAAGCAGGCGACGCTTCCTACGAGCAGTACTTC
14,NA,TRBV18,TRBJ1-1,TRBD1,CASSSTGVNTEAFF,TGTGCCAGCTCAAGTACAGGGGTGAACACTGAAGCTTTCTTT
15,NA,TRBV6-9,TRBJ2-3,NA,CASRLAGRGGDTQYF,TGTGCCAGCAGATTGGCGGGGCGGGGCGGAGATACGCAGTATTTT
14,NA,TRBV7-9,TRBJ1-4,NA,CASSPTGVVEKLFF,TGTGCCAGCAGCCCTACAGGAGTGGTCGAAAAACTGTTTTTT
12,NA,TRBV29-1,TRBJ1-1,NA,CSAGVSNTEAFF,TGCAGCGCCGGTGTCTCCAACACTGAAGCTTTCTTT
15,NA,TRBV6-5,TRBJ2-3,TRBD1,CASSSPGQRTDTQYF,TGTGCCAGCAGTTCCCCGGGACAGCGCACAGATACGCAGTATTTT
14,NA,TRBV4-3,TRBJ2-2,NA,CASSQGARTGELFF,TGCGCCAGCAGCCAAGGAGCCCGCACCGGGGAGCTGTTTTTT
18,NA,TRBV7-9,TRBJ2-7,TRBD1,CASSLALIRDRVASEQYF,TGTGCCAGCAGCTTAGCGCTTATCCGGGACAGGGTCGCGAGCGAGCAGTACTTC
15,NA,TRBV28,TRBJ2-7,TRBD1,CASRTTGAPSYEQYF,TGTGCCAGCAGAACAACAGGGGCACCCTCCTACGAGCAGTACTTC
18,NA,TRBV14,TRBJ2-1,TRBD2,CASSQDGTSGSRNNEQFF,TGTGCCAGCAGCCAAGATGGGACTAGCGGGAGTAGGAACAATGAGCAGTTCTTC
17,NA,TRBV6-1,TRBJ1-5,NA,CASSEEDFGRWGQPQHF,TGTGCCAGCAGCGAAGAGGATTTTGGACGGTGGGGGCAGCCCCAGCATTTT
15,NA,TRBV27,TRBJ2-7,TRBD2,CACPSAGPRIVEQYF,TGTGCCTGCCCTTCAGCGGGGCCCCGAATCGTCGAGCAGTACTTC
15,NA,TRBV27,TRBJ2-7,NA,CASGPQGKGPYEQYF,TGTGCCAGCGGGCCACAGGGAAAGGGCCCCTACGAGCAGTACTTC
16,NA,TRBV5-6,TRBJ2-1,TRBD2,CASSSTGLAPINEQFF,TGTGCCAGCAGCTCTACGGGACTAGCGCCTATCAATGAGCAGTTCTTC
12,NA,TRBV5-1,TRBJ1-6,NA,CASSLPNSPLHF,TGCGCCAGCAGCTTGCCTAATTCACCCCTCCACTTT
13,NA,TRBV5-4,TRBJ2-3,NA,CASSLEGSDTQYF,TGTGCCAGCAGCTTGGAGGGATCAGATACGCAGTATTTT
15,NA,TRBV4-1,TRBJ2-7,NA,CASSQDPGDTYEQYF,TGCGCCAGCAGCCAAGATCCGGGAGATACCTACGAGCAGTACTTC
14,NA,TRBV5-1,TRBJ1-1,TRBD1,CASSSDRGLNEAFF,TGCGCCAGCAGTTCCGACAGGGGACTCAACGAGGCTTTCTTT
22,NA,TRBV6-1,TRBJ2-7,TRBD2,CASSETSLSGLAGGISGYEQYF,TGTGCCAGCAGTGAAACTTCCCTTTCTGGACTAGCGGGAGGCATTTCAGGGTACGAGCAGTACTTC
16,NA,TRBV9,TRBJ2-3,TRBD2,CASSAVTGGPVDTQYF,TGTGCCAGCAGCGCTGTGACGGGAGGGCCGGTAGATACGCAGTATTTT
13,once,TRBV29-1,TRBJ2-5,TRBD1,CSVRTGPQETQYF,TGCAGCGTAAGGACAGGGCCTCAAGAGACCCAGTACTTC
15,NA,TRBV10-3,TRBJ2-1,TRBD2,CAISVSGGRVNEQFF,TGTGCCATCAGTGTTAGCGGGGGCCGCGTCAATGAGCAGTTCTTC
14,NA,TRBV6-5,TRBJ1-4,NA,CASSWTVRNEKLFF,TGTGCCAGCAGTTGGACAGTCCGGAATGAAAAACTGTTTTTT
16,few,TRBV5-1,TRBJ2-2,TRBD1,CASRSVSGGQGGELFF,TGCGCCAGCAGGTCGGTATCAGGGGGACAAGGCGGGGAGCTGTTTTTT
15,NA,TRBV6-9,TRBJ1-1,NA,CASTLSYSLNTEAFF,TGTGCCAGCACCCTTTCCTATTCCTTGAACACTGAAGCTTTCTTT
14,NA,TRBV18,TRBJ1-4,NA,CASSPPNQPGELFF,TGTGCCAGCTCACCACCGAATCAACCTGGGGAACTGTTTTTT
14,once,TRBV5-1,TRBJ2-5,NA,CASSSGVIRETQYF,TGCGCCAGCAGCTCGGGCGTGATTCGAGAGACCCAGTACTTC
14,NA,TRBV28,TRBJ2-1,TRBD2,CASSMGTSYNEQFF,TGTGCCAGCAGTATGGGGACTAGTTACAATGAGCAGTTCTTC
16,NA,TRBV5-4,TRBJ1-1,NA,CASSPGGNEMNTEAFF,TGTGCCAGCAGCCCCGGGGGGAACGAGATGAACACTGAAGCTTTCTTT
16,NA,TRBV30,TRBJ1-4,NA,CAWSARGWGANEKLFF,TGTGCCTGGAGTGCTCGGGGGTGGGGCGCGAATGAAAAACTGTTTTTT
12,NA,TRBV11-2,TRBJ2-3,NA,CASGARTDTQYF,TGTGCCAGCGGAGCCCGCACAGATACGCAGTATTTT
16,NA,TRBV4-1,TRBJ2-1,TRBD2,CASSPPGTSVSHEQFF,TGCGCCAGCAGCCCTCCCGGGACTAGCGTCTCTCATGAGCAGTTCTTC
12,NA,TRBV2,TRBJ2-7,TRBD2,CAIRLAEEEQYF,TGTGCCATCAGACTAGCGGAGGAGGAGCAGTACTTC
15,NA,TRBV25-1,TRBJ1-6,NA,CASSDGQSFNSPLHF,TGTGCCAGCAGTGATGGACAGAGCTTTAATTCACCCCTCCACTTT
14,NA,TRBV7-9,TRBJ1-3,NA,CASSHQFSGNTIYF,TGTGCCAGCAGCCACCAGTTCTCTGGAAACACCATATATTTT
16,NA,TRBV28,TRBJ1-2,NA,CASSLRLQGMNYGYTF,TGTGCCAGCAGTTTGAGACTCCAGGGAATGAACTATGGCTACACCTTC
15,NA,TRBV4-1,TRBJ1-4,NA,CASSQVTGLGEKLFF,TGCGCCAGCAGCCAAGTCACAGGGCTCGGTGAAAAACTGTTTTTT
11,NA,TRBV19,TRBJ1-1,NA,CASSIGLEAFF,TGTGCCAGTAGTATTGGGCTTGAAGCTTTCTTT
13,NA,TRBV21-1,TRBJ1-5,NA,CATTGGDGQPQHF,TGTGCCACAACCGGAGGGGATGGGCAGCCCCAGCATTTT
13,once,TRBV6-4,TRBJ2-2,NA,CASSEGGTGELFF,TGTGCCAGCAGTGAGGGAGGAACCGGGGAGCTGTTTTTT
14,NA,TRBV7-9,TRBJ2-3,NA,CASSLVLSTDTQYF,TGTGCCAGCAGCTTAGTTTTGAGCACAGATACGCAGTATTTT
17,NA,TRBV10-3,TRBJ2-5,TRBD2,CAISEGSRAGVQETQYF,TGTGCCATCAGTGAGGGGTCTCGAGCGGGAGTCCAAGAGACCCAGTACTTC
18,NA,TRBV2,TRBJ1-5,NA,CASSREWWSGDSNQPQHF,TGTGCCAGCAGTCGAGAGTGGTGGTCAGGGGATAGCAATCAGCCCCAGCATTTT
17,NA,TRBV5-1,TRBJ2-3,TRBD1,CASSFGRQGVGADTQYF,TGCGCCAGCAGCTTCGGGAGACAGGGGGTTGGGGCAGATACGCAGTATTTT
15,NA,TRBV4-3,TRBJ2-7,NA,CASSQEAGSYYEQYF,TGCGCCAGCAGCCAAGAGGCGGGATCATACTACGAGCAGTACTTC
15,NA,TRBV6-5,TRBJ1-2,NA,CASSYARGANYGYTF,TGTGCCAGCAGTTACGCCAGGGGAGCTAACTATGGCTACACCTTC
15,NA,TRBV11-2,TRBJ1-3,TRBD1,CASSSGGRFGNTIYF,TGTGCCAGCAGCTCAGGGGGGCGATTTGGAAACACCATATATTTT
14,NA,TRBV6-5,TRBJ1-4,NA,CASRAAGQNEKLFF,TGTGCCAGCAGGGCCGCGGGCCAGAATGAAAAACTGTTTTTT
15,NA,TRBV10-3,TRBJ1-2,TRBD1,CAISAAGTGGAGYTF,TGTGCCATCAGTGCTGCCGGGACAGGGGGCGCAGGCTACACCTTC